A selection of T cell receptor beta chains follows, all from one sample in a study of T cells in localized non-small cell lung cancer. Clones were sequenced by immunoSEQ multiplex PCR, and TCRdb holds only the in-frame ones, with some missing. In the table there are approximately 24,000 clones, around 93% of which are singletons. Here the sequenced sample was peripheral blood, taken before any cancer treatment. The source is a female donor at least 60 years old with stage II squamous cell lung carcinoma. CDR3s leave out the opening cysteine and the closing phenylalanine or tryptophan.

>TRBJ2-4|TRBV5-6
ASSTGGQIAKNIQY
>TRBJ2-2|TRBV2
ASSDLPEVLF
>TRBJ1-2|TRBV18
ASSATGVSYGYT
>TRBJ1-6|TRBV28
ASSHRGFDSPLH
>TRBJ2-1|TRBV2
ASSSYNEQF
>TRBJ2-5|TRBV5-4
ARTTGQETQY
>TRBJ1-1|TRBV5-1
ASSLGGPLVGTEAF
>TRBJ1-1|TRBV7-9
ASSPTRSRHSREAF
>TRBJ2-6|TRBV6-5
ASSYDHGAGANVLT
>TRBJ1-6|TRBV10-1
ASSPGQGVSPLH
>TRBJ1-1|TRBV9
ASSVDGYMNTEAF
>TRBJ2-2|TRBV7-2
ASSLIWTGPTGELF
>TRBJ2-3|TRBV4-2
ASSQYLLKSTDTQY
>TRBJ2-7|TRBV28
ASRAPGTGTYEQY
>TRBJ2-6|TRBV5-4
ASSLDSSGANVLT
>TRBJ1-1|TRBV5-4
ASSLMGHPSEAF
>TRBJ1-1|TRBV7-8
ASSLTGRVRNTEAF
>TRBJ1-4|TRBV18
ASSPETGVEKLF
>TRBJ2-7|TRBV5-5
ASSLEQRGASYEQY
>TRBJ2-7|TRBV12-5
ASGGTGDYEQY
>TRBJ1-5|TRBV7-2
ASSPGTSNQPQH
>TRBJ1-5|TRBV20-1
SPNSNQPQH
>TRBJ2-3|TRBV10-3
AISESTGRGPRTDTQY
>TRBJ2-1|TRBV5-1
ASSFSGVSSYNEQF
>TRBJ2-3|TRBV4-2
ASSQMGTDTQY
>TRBJ1-4|TRBV2
ASRSLPNEKLF
>TRBJ2-1|TRBV5-4
ASSWGMEQF
>TRBJ2-5|TRBV5-1
ASSALYGTGGTQY
>TRBJ1-5|TRBV7-8
ASSSDRNNQPQH
>TRBJ1-2|TRBV6-6
ASSPVASNYGYT
>TRBJ2-3|TRBV6-5
ASSFGATQY
>TRBJ2-5|TRBV7-6
ASSIGQEMY
>TRBJ2-6|TRBV11-1
ASSLEGDSGANVLT